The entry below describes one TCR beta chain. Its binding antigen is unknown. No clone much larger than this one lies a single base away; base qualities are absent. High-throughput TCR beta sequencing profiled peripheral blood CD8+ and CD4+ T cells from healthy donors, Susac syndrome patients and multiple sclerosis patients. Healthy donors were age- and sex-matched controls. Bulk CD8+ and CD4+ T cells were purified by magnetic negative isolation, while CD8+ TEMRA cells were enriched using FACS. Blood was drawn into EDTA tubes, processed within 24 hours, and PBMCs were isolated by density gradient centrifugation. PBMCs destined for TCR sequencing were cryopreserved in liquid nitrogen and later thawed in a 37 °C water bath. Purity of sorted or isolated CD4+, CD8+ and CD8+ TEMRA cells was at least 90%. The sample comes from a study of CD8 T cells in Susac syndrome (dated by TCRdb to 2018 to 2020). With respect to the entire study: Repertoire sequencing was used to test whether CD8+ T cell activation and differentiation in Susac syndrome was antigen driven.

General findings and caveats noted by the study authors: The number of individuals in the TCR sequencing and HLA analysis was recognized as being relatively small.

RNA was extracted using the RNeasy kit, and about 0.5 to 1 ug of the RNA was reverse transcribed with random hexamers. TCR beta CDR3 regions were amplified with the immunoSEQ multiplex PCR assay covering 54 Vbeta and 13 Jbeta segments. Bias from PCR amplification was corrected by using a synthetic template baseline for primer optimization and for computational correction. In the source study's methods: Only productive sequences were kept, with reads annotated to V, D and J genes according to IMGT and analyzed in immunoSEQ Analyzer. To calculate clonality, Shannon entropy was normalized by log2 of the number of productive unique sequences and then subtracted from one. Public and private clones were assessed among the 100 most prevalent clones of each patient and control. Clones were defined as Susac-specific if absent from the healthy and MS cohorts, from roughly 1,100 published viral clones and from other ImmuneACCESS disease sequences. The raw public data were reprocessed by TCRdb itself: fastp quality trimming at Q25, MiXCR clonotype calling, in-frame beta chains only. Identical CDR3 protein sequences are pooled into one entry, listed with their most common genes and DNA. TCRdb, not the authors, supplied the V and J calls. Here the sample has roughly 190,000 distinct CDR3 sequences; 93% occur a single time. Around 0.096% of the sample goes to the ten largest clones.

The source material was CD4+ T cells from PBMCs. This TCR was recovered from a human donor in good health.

Here the CDR3 is given as CASSTFDTQYF. Read as DNA, the sequence is TGTGCCAGTAGTACCTTCGATACCCAGTACTTC. The V gene is TRBV19 and the J gene is TRBJ2-5; the D gene is not confidently resolved. Taken from cysteine to phenylalanine, the CDR3 has 11 residues. The sequence is cut down to CDR3 DNA, 33 bases in frame from base 1. Trimming takes 4 bases from V and 8 bases from J, and the germline ends sit 8 bases apart. From the germline V gene (reference sequence), CDR1 is LNHDA and CDR2 is SQIVND.